Included here is one TCR beta chain sequence, with context. Its antigen is undetermined. This sample is part of a study of CD8 T cells in ankylosing spondylitis. Germline values: CDR1 DFQATT, CDR2 SNEGSKA (reference sequence). This CDR3 has 14 amino acids. The junction had 13 bases not matched to a gene; V was cut back by 4 bases and J by 8 bases. Study observations and caveats: A TCR beta motif of several highly homologous variants appeared characteristic of ankylosing spondylitis blood. Reportedly, matched ankylosing spondylitis synovial fluid was significantly enriched for disease-linked clones. A subset of motif variants has previously been described in the synovial fluid and blood of reactive arthritis. CD8+ cells made up the disease-linked clones, which were relatively rare in peripheral blood.

Preparation of TCR beta libraries was done by quantitative 5'-RACE with molecular barcodes. Each CDR3 protein is one row after TCRdb ran MiXCR on the 5' RACE reads. The table records approximately 440,000 distinct CDR3 sequences, more than 15% of them present only once. The chain recombines TRBV20-1 with TRBJ1-2; 7 nucleotides match TRBD1. Material for sequencing was blood, either unsorted or a sorted T cell fraction (not recorded which). The source of this sequence is a male donor with ankylosing spondylitis. CDR3 amino acids: CSAMGGQGVRGYTF. The CDR3, as DNA: TGCAGTGCTATGGGGGGTCAGGGGGTTCGAGGCTACACCTTC.